This entry features one T cell receptor (beta chain) sequence. Its antigen is undetermined. TCRdb's copy holds only in-frame clones and misses some; the assay was immunoSEQ multiplex PCR. The table shows approximately 22,000 clones, with 65% to 85% occurring only once. V was clipped by 10 bases and J by 2 bases; unmatched bases: 19. CDR3 size: 18 residues. Germline CDR1 is SGHTA and CDR2 is FQGNSA. The data were obtained in a study of lymphopenia after photon versus proton radiotherapy. The study, taken as a whole, reports: After the lymphocyte nadir, photon-treated repertoires showed oligoclonal expansion, especially of CD8+ Temra cells. Better survival with proton therapy was suggested as possible, not demonstrated. A bigger post-nadir fall in TCR diversity correlated inversely with survival time in deceased patients.

The sample in question was peripheral blood, obtained from a patient treated with proton-based radiotherapy. The chain has TRBV7-2 and TRBJ2-4, with TRBD2 identical over 8 bases. This TCR was recovered from a woman between 70 and 85 years old with pancreatic cancer. CDR3 region: CATEPQTSGSGTKNIQYF. Here the CDR3 DNA reads TGTGCCACCGAACCACAGACCAGCGGGAGTGGAACCAAAAACATTCAGTACTTC.